This TCR beta chain was documented in a study of blood T cells in healthy people across ages. This CDR3 is built from 13 residues. V was cut by 7 bases and J by 1 base, with 14 bases left in between. The V gene's germline CDR1 is DFQATT and CDR2 SNEGSKA (reference sequence). Alongside a J-beta primer mix, a sample-barcoded 5' primer served in a second PCR lasting about 6 to 11 cycles. TCRdb independently ran MiXCR on the 5' RACE reads; one entry per CDR3 protein. The data show more than 450,000 distinct CDR3 sequences, roughly a quarter seen once. This sample also appeared in a second study, on T cells of mothers and their children. As reported in that work: Comparable shaping of TCR recombination output by thymic selection was observed in related and unrelated pairs.

The receptor was isolated from a boy aged 2-15 years in good health. Sequencing used blood. The genes are TRBV20-1 and TRBJ2-7; TRBD1 is a possible D gene (6 bases). The CDR3 nucleotides read TGCAGTGTCCTACGGGACAAGTCCTACGAGCAGTACTTC. It is translated as CSVLRDKSYEQYF.